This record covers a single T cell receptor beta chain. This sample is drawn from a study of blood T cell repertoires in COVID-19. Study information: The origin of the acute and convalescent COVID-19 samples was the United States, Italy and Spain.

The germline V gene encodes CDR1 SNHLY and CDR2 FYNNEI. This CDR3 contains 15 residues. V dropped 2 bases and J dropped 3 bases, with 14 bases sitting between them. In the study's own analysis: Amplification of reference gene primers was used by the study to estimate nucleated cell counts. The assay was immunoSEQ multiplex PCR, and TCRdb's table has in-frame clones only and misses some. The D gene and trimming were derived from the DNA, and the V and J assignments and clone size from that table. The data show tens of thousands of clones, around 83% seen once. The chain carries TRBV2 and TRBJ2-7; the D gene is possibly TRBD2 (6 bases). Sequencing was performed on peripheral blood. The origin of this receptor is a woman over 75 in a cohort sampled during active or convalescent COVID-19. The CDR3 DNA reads TGTGCCAGCAGTGAACAGGCGGGATTCGTCTACGAGCAGTACTTC. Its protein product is CASSEQAGFVYEQYF.